These 12 T cell receptor beta chains were all obtained from the same sample, sequenced in a study of T cell responses to AZD1222 COVID-19 vaccine. Sequencing was performed with immunoSEQ multiplex PCR; in TCRdb, only in-frame clones are kept and a portion is missing. The top ten clones hold around 1.3% of a sample with about 150,000 clones, about 95% of them seen once. Sequencing was performed on peripheral blood, taken on day 0 of AZD1222 vaccination. The receptor set was obtained from an adult in good health.

The chain has TRBV7-9 and TRBJ2-2; TRBD1 might be the D (5 bases). The germline V and J ends were trimmed by 5 bases and 6 bases, with 7 bases remaining between them. CDR1 is SEHNR and CDR2 is FQNEAQ in the germline V gene (reference sequence). The CDR3 extends over 12 amino acids. The CDR3 reads CASSDSPGELFF. CDR3 nucleotide sequence: TGTGCCAGCAGCGACAGTCCCGGGGAGCTGTTTTTT.

The chain is built from TRBV12-3 or TRBV12-4 and TRBJ2-5; 10 bases match TRBD1. The V and J ends lost 3 bases and 6 bases, in that order; junction bases with no gene match: 1. The CDR3 length is 13 residues. The CDR3 DNA is TGTGCCAGCAGTTTGGACAGGGGGAAGACCCAGTACTTC. It encodes CASSLDRGKTQYF.

This chain joins TRBV3-1 (or the pseudogene TRBV3-2) and TRBJ2-4, with TRBD2 as a possible D gene (5 bases). CDR1 and CDR2 (germline): LGHDT, YNNKEL (reference sequence). The CDR3 loop spans 15 amino acids. The ends were cut back, 4 bases at V and 6 bases at J, with 16 bases in the middle. In DNA, the CDR3 is TGTGCCAGCAGCCTTTTAAGCGGTCGGGGAAACATTCAGTACTTC. Translated: CASSLLSGRGNIQYF.

The chain uses TRBV7-8 and TRBJ2-3; 11 nucleotides match TRBD1. CDR1 SGHVS and CDR2 FQNEAQ come from the germline V gene. The CDR3 loop spans 16 amino acids. V shed 3 bases, J shed 8 bases, and the junction held 10 bases outside the gene matches. The CDR3 spells CASSLQPGQGAGTQYF. Written as DNA, the CDR3 is TGTGCCAGCAGCTTGCAACCCGGACAGGGGGCTGGTACGCAGTATTTT.

V is TRBV12-5 and J is TRBJ2-2; 9 bases fit TRBD2. In germline, CDR1 is LGHNT, CDR2 FRNRAP. With V trimmed by 6 bases and J by 3 bases, 5 bases remained unmatched. This CDR3 comprises 15 residues. Written as DNA, the CDR3 is TGTGCTAGTGGGTCGACTAGCGGATACACCGGGGAGCTGTTTTTT. It specifies CASGSTSGYTGELFF.

The rearrangement joins TRBV7-9 to TRBJ1-1; TRBD1 agrees at 7 bases. Germline V gene sequence: CDR1 SEHNR, CDR2 FQNEAQ (reference sequence). CDR3 length: 12 amino acids. Trimming at V came to 5 bases and at J to 8 bases, leaving 5 bases not matched to a gene. Here the CDR3 DNA reads TGTGCCAGCAGCGCCGGGACAGTAGAAGCTTTCTTT. It yields the protein CASSAGTVEAFF.

The chain couples TRBV10-3 to TRBJ1-2; 8 nucleotides line up with TRBD1. CDR3 size: 16 residues. Trimming removed 5 bases from V and 7 bases from J; junction bases left unmatched: 15. Germline lookup yields CDR1 ENHRY and CDR2 SYGVKD. In DNA, the CDR3 is TGTGCCATCAGTCCTATTCAGGGACAGGTGGGGTCTGGCTACACCTTC. Protein sequence: CAISPIQGQVGSGYTF.

The V and J genes are TRBV12-3 or TRBV12-4 and TRBJ1-2; 7 bases are a match to TRBD1. The CDR3 is 13 residues long. V was clipped by 7 bases and J by 2 bases; unmatched bases: 4. The chain's CDR3 is CASKVGQNYGYTF. CDR3 sequence (DNA): TGTGCCAGCAAAGTGGGACAGAACTATGGCTACACCTTC.

V gene TRBV24-1 combines with J gene TRBJ1-3; possibly TRBD1 for D (5 bases). The CDR3 contains 17 residues. Germline CDR1 is KGHDR and CDR2 is SFDVKD. V gave up 0 bases and J gave up 3 bases, with 14 bases separating them. This CDR3 reads CATSDLKPRDGGNTIYF. In DNA, the CDR3 is TGTGCCACCAGTGATTTGAAGCCCCGGGACGGTGGAAACACCATATATTTT.

The chain has TRBV5-4 and TRBJ2-3, with D perhaps matching TRBD1 or TRBD2 (5 bases each). This CDR3 is built from 16 residues. The V end lost 3 bases, the J end lost 2 bases, and 16 bases lay between the germline ends. CDR1 SGHNT and CDR2 YYREEE come from the germline V gene (reference sequence). CDR3 protein: CASSYPTGALTDTQYF. In nucleotides, the CDR3 is TGTGCCAGCAGCTATCCTACCGGGGCGCTCACAGATACGCAGTATTTT.

This clone was counted a single time. The chain joins TRBV6-6 to TRBJ2-5, with 9 nucleotides matching TRBD1. There are 16 residues in the CDR3. Germline loops: CDR1 MNHNY, CDR2 SVGAGI (reference sequence). V lost 0 bases, J lost 2 bases, and 4 bases stayed unmatched. In DNA form, the CDR3 reads TGTGCCAGCAGTTACTCCGGGACAGGGATTCAAGAGACCCAGTACTTC. Translating gives CASSYSGTGIQETQYF.

The V gene is TRBV6-5, the J gene TRBJ1-3; the D gene is possibly TRBD1 (5 bases). CDR3 length equals 15 residues. Germline V lookup: CDR1 MNHEY, CDR2 SVGAGI. V lost 5 bases and J lost 0, with 11 bases in between. CDR3 loop: CASSPDRSSGNTIYF. CDR3 sequence (DNA): TGTGCCAGCAGTCCCGACAGAAGCTCTGGAAACACCATATATTTT.